What follows are 21 T cell receptor beta chains derived from one specimen sequenced in a study of cytomegalovirus exposure and HLA in healthy donors. Primers for the PCR totalled 60 Vbeta and 13 Jbeta. TCRdb's table, derived via immunoSEQ multiplex PCR, lists solely in-frame clones and lacks some. The sample shows some 150,000 clones, over 60% of them seen only once. Material: PBMCs. These receptors all come from a middle-aged man in good health and CMV-seronegative.

The V gene is TRBV6-5, the J gene TRBJ1-2; the D gene is possibly TRBD1 (6 bases). The germline gives CDR1 MNHEY, CDR2 SVGAGI. The CDR3 runs to 13 residues. The ends were cut back, 2 bases at V and 7 bases at J, with 11 bases in the middle. The CDR3 region is CASSYQQGSGYTF. The CDR3 region has the DNA TGTGCCAGCAGTTACCAACAGGGCTCTGGCTACACCTTC.

The chain combines TRBV14 with TRBJ1-6; possible D gene TRBD1, 6 bases. The CDR3 contains 15 residues. Germline loops: CDR1 SGHDN, CDR2 FVKESK. Trimming removed 0 bases at V and 6 bases at J, with 9 bases between. CDR3 bases: TGTGCCAGCAGCCAAGACAGGGGTTTTAATTCACCCCTCCACTTT. It yields the protein CASSQDRGFNSPLHF.

This chain joins TRBV6-1 and TRBJ1-2; D remains unclear. The V end lost 2 bases, the J end lost 3 bases, and 7 bases lay between the germline ends. Germline V gene sequence: CDR1 MNHNS, CDR2 SASEGT. This CDR3 is built from 13 residues. CDR3 nucleotide sequence: TGTGCCAGCAGTGAATCCCGAGACTATGGCTACACCTTC. Translating it yields CASSESRDYGYTF.

This clone was found once. The chain is built from TRBV19 and TRBJ1-1; D is uncertain. Germline V CDR1 and CDR2: LNHDA, SQIVND (reference sequence). V was clipped by 6 bases and J by 2 bases, with 13 bases between them. CDR3 length: 14 residues. DNA of the CDR3: TGTGCCAGTAGCAGCCTAGATTCCAACACTGAAGCTTTCTTT. This codes for CASSSLDSNTEAFF.

J is TRBJ1-3 and V is TRBV5-1; D is unclear. Germline CDR1 is SGHRS and CDR2 is YFSETQ. CDR3 length equals 14 residues. With 4 bases removed from V and 0 bases from J, the gap between germline ends came to 8 bases. The CDR3 reads CASSRTLSGNTIYF. CDR3 DNA sequence: TGCGCCAGCAGCCGGACTCTCTCTGGAAACACCATATATTTT.

This sequence joins TRBV6-5 and TRBJ2-7; D is perhaps TRBD2 (5 bases). CDR1 MNHEY and CDR2 SVGAGI come from the germline V gene. The ends were cut back, 8 bases at V and 1 base at J, with 9 bases in the middle. This CDR3 is 12 amino acids long. In DNA form, the CDR3 reads TGTGCCAGCGGGCGGGTTTCCTACGAGCAGTACTTC. It encodes CASGRVSYEQYF.

The chain is built from TRBV19 and TRBJ1-5, with D possibly matching TRBD1 (6 bases). The V end was cut by 3 bases, the J end by 2 bases, with 14 bases between. This CDR3 comprises 16 residues. Germline CDR1 LNHDA, CDR2 SQIVND (reference sequence). The CDR3 loop is CASSIGTRGGNQPQHF. The CDR3 DNA sequence: TGTGCCAGTAGTATTGGGACAAGGGGCGGCAATCAGCCCCAGCATTTT. The whole variable domain, filled in from reference TRBV19 and TRBJ1-5, reads DGGITQSPKYLFRKEGQNVTLSCEQNLNHDAMYWYRQDPGQGLRLIYYSQIVNDFQKGDIAEGYSVSREKKESFPLTVTSAQKNPTAFYLCASSIGTRGGNQPQHFGDGTRLSIL.

This chain uses TRBV6-1 with TRBJ1-5; 10 positions agree with TRBD1. After removal of 3 bases from V and 1 base from J, the junction contained 9 bases not matched to a gene. CDR1 and CDR2 (germline): MNHNS, SASEGT. The CDR3 covers 18 residues. In DNA form, the CDR3 reads TGTGCCAGCAGTGACCCCGACAGGGGGCGGATAAGCAATCAGCCCCAGCATTTT. Protein: CASSDPDRGRISNQPQHF.

The V and J genes are TRBV4-1 and TRBJ2-2; the D gene is possibly TRBD2 (6 bases). Germline lookup yields CDR1 MGHRA and CDR2 YSYEKL. Trimming left V 4 bases short and J 1 base short, with 13 bases between. CDR3 length equals 16 residues. The CDR3 nucleotides are TGCGCCAGCAGCCTCGGGAGAGACAGGAACACCGGGGAGCTGTTTTTT. It translates to CASSLGRDRNTGELFF.

The rearrangement joins TRBV7-2 to TRBJ2-6, with 10 bases that match TRBD1. The CDR3 extends over 17 amino acids. Germline V gives CDR1 SGHTA, CDR2 FQGNSA. The ends lost 5 bases at V and 4 bases at J; junction bases unmatched: 8. CDR3 coding DNA: TGTGCCAGCAGCGCCCGACAGGGGGCACCGGGGGCCAACGTCCTGACTTTC. Translated: CASSARQGAPGANVLTF. The variable domain in full, with the rest retrieved from reference TRBV7-2 and TRBJ2-6, is GAGVSQSPSNKVTEKGKDVELRCDPISGHTALYWYRQSLGQGLEFLIYFQGNSAPDKSGLPSDRFSAERTGGSVSTLTIQRTQQEDSAVYLCASSARQGAPGANVLTFGAGSRLTVL.

In this sample, this clone turned up once. The chain carries TRBV27 and TRBJ2-7, with TRBD1 identical over 7 bases. The J segment lost 6 bases and the V segment lost 2 bases, leaving 4 bases of the junction unmatched. Germline lookup yields CDR1 MNHEY and CDR2 SMNVEV (reference sequence). The CDR3 runs 13 residues. CDR3 amino acids: CASSLITGAEQYF. Written as DNA, the CDR3 is TGTGCCAGCAGTTTAATAACAGGGGCCGAGCAGTACTTC.

The rearrangement uses TRBV7-9 and TRBJ2-3, with D possibly being TRBD1 (5 bases). CDR3 size: 12 residues. Trimming took off 5 bases at V and 10 bases at J, with 13 bases between the two ends. Germline values: CDR1 SEHNR, CDR2 FQNEAQ (reference sequence). Here the CDR3 DNA reads TGTGCCAGCAGCCCCTCAGGGTTTGCGCAGTATTTT. Its translation: CASSPSGFAQYF. The complete variable domain, with remaining parts taken from reference TRBV7-9 and TRBJ2-3, reads DTGVSQNPRHKITKRGQNVTFRCDPISEHNRLYWYRQTLGQGPEFLTYFQNEAQLEKSRLLSDRFSAERPKGSFSTLEIQRTEQGDSAMYLCASSPSGFAQYFGPGTRLTVL.

The chain is built from TRBV6-1 and TRBJ1-2, with D perhaps matching TRBD1 (5 bases). The CDR3 is 12 amino acids. Germline CDR1 reads MNHNS; CDR2 reads SASEGT. The germline V and J ends were trimmed by 4 bases and 7 bases, with 10 bases remaining between them. The CDR3 DNA follows: TGTGCCAGCAGTGCATCAGGGCCTGGCTACACCTTC. Encoded protein: CASSASGPGYTF.

This clone was seen just once. This sequence joins TRBV10-2 and TRBJ2-1; 9 nucleotides agree with TRBD2. With 10 bases clipped from V and 7 bases from J, the junction kept 11 bases outside the gene matches. The CDR3 has 14 residues. The V gene's germline CDR1 is WSHSY and CDR2 SAAADI. CDR3 in DNA: TGCGCCACCCTCGGGACTAGCCGTCAGAATGAGCAGTTCTTC. It is translated as CATLGTSRQNEQFF.

There are a few counts of this clone. The J gene is TRBJ1-5, the V gene TRBV11-3; tentatively, D is TRBD1 (6 bases). The CDR3 has 15 residues. V shed 3 bases and J shed 2 bases, with 11 bases lying between them. Per germline, CDR1 SGHNT and CDR2 YENEEA. This CDR3 reads CASSFGAGGNQPQHF. In DNA, the CDR3 is TGTGCCAGCAGCTTCGGAGCAGGGGGCAATCAGCCCCAGCATTTT.

This chain joins TRBV5-1 and TRBJ2-5; 8 nucleotides match TRBD2. The CDR3 is 15 amino acids. CDR1 is SGHRS and CDR2 is YFSETQ in the germline V gene. Trimming at V came to 2 bases and at J to 5 bases, leaving 8 bases not matched to a gene. The CDR3 DNA follows: TGCGCCAGCAGCTTAGCGGGACTAGTGGCTGAGACCCAGTACTTC. It codes for CASSLAGLVAETQYF.

This clone was seen more than once but under ten times. The J gene is TRBJ2-3, the V gene TRBV29-1, with TRBD2 matching over 9 bases. This CDR3 has 15 residues. Germline CDR1 and CDR2: SQVTM and ANQGSEA. J was trimmed by 4 bases and V by 4 bases; bases with no gene match: 9. CDR3 sequence (DNA): TGCAGCGTTGCAAGTGGGCTAGCGGGGTCAGATACGCAGTATTTT. Its protein product is CSVASGLAGSDTQYF.

The V call is TRBV7-9, the J call TRBJ2-1; the match to TRBD1 covers 7 bases. The length of the CDR3 is 13 residues. Germline V gene sequence: CDR1 SEHNR, CDR2 FQNEAQ (reference sequence). J gave up 7 bases and V 6 bases, and 6 bases lay outside the gene matches. The DNA for the CDR3 is TGTGCCAGCAGAACCAAACAGGGGAATGAGCAGTTCTTC. Protein sequence: CASRTKQGNEQFF.

This chain uses TRBV5-4 with TRBJ2-7; 11 nucleotides align to TRBD2. Germline V gives CDR1 SGHNT, CDR2 YYREEE (reference sequence). Trimming removed 1 base from V and 3 bases from J; junction bases left unmatched: 6. The CDR3 is 16 amino acids. The DNA of the CDR3 is TGTGCCAGCAGCTTGTGGACTAGCGGGCGGATCTACGAGCAGTACTTC. This sequence encodes CASSLWTSGRIYEQYF.

This CDR3 is CASSFGSGNEKLFF. CDR3 DNA sequence: TGTGCCAGCAGTTTTGGGTCAGGGAATGAAAAACTGTTTTTT. The chain recombines TRBV27 with TRBJ1-4, with D tentatively TRBD1 (5 bases). The V gene's germline CDR1 is MNHEY and CDR2 SMNVEV (reference sequence). The V and J ends lost 3 bases and 5 bases respectively, with 10 bases between them. The CDR3 sequence is 14 residues long.

This clone was detected only once. CDR3 sequence reads: CASRTSTGGDYGYTF. Written as DNA, the CDR3 is TGTGCCAGCAGAACCTCGACAGGTGGAGACTATGGCTACACCTTC. This chain links TRBV27 with TRBJ1-2; tentatively, D is TRBD1 (6 bases). CDR1 and CDR2 from the germline V gene are MNHEY and SMNVEV (reference sequence). The V end was cut by 6 bases, the J end by 3 bases, with 17 bases between. The CDR3 consists of 15 residues.